Listed below are T cell receptor beta chains from one sample, sequenced in a study of shared clonotypes between healthy human individuals. Method: immunoSEQ multiplex PCR; TCRdb's copy keeps in-frame clones and lacks some. Of 1,400,000 or so clones detected, approximately 98.5% appear once; the ten largest clones hold around 0.38%. The source material was naive CD4+ T cells sorted from blood. The receptors here all came from a man under 40 in good health. The CDR3 runs from the conserved cysteine through the conserved F or W. Each record gives: J gene, clone size, V gene, D gene, CDR3 protein, CDR3 DNA. A D gene is named only where the DNA matches it firmly. Part of the rows lack a size; the others show once, few, many or a class for expanded clones.

TRBJ1-4 . TRBV15 . CATSSNPDEKLFF TGTGCCACCAGCAGCAACCCGGATGAAAAACTGTTTTTT
TRBJ1-2 . TRBV9 TRBD1 CASSPDRLINYGYTF TGTGCCAGCAGCCCGGACAGGTTGATAAACTATGGCTACACCTTC
TRBJ1-4 once TRBV19 . CASHHPGTQIEKLFF TGTGCCAGCCATCACCCCGGGACACAGATCGAAAAACTGTTTTTT
TRBJ1-1 . TRBV18 . CASLQLNTEAFF TGTGCCAGCCTACAGCTCAACACTGAAGCTTTCTTT
TRBJ1-1 . TRBV4-2 . CASSQPRDHQGTEAFF TGTGCCAGCAGCCAACCACGGGACCACCAGGGGACTGAAGCTTTCTTT
TRBJ2-2 . TRBV2 . CASSTTGENTGELFF TGTGCCAGCTCAACGACGGGGGAGAACACCGGGGAGCTGTTTTTT
TRBJ2-2 . TRBV25-1 TRBD2 CASSAGRGYTGELFF TGTGCCAGCAGTGCTGGGCGGGGGTACACCGGGGAGCTGTTTTTT
TRBJ1-1 once TRBV15 . CATSTNMGWTEAFF TGTGCCACCAGCACAAACATGGGATGGACTGAAGCTTTCTTT
TRBJ1-2 . TRBV19 . CASSINAGLQNGYTF TGTGCCAGTAGTATAAACGCAGGACTTCAGAATGGCTACACCTTC
TRBJ1-5 . TRBV30 TRBD1 CAWDRGSGNQPQHF TGTGCCTGGGACAGGGGAAGTGGCAATCAGCCCCAGCATTTT
TRBJ2-1 . TRBV9 TRBD2 CASSAAGAGYNEQFF TGTGCCAGCAGCGCGGCGGGAGCGGGGTACAATGAGCAGTTCTTC
TRBJ2-7 . TRBV7-9 . CASSRAPGHHYEQYF TGTGCCAGCAGTCGAGCTCCGGGACACCACTACGAGCAGTACTTC
TRBJ2-7 once TRBV5-1 TRBD2 CASSLDLPSGRLTYEQYF TGCGCCAGCAGCTTGGACCTCCCTAGCGGGAGGTTGACCTACGAGCAGTACTTC
TRBJ2-5 . TRBV5-4 . CASSLELAGIQYF TGTGCCAGCAGCTTGGAGTTGGCAGGGATACAGTACTTC
TRBJ2-7 once TRBV7-9 . CASSLEYRYEQYF TGTGCCAGCAGCTTAGAATACCGCTACGAGCAGTACTTC
TRBJ2-7 . TRBV27 TRBD2 CASSDLGGTPTYEQYF TGTGCCAGCAGCGACCTCGGGGGGACGCCTACCTACGAGCAGTACTTC
TRBJ2-7 once TRBV5-1 TRBD1 CASMGQGTYEQYF TGCGCCAGCATGGGACAGGGGACCTACGAGCAGTACTTC
TRBJ2-3 . TRBV19 . CASKTGFADTQYF TGTGCCAGTAAAACAGGGTTTGCAGATACGCAGTATTTT
TRBJ1-5 . TRBV2 . CASSGETNQPQHF TGTGCCAGCAGTGGGGAGACCAATCAGCCCCAGCATTTT
TRBJ1-2 . TRBV7-9 . CASSRDKGYGYTF TGTGCCAGCAGCCGCGACAAGGGCTATGGCTACACCTTC
TRBJ2-1 . TRBV29-1 TRBD1 CSAGQGPYNEQFF TGCAGCGCTGGACAGGGACCTTACAATGAGCAGTTCTTC
TRBJ1-2 . TRBV6-5 . CASSLAQSNYGYTF TGTGCCAGCAGTTTAGCGCAGTCTAACTATGGCTACACCTTC
TRBJ2-1 once TRBV28 . CGSRTAFEQFF TGTGGCTCTCGGACAGCCTTTGAGCAGTTCTTC
TRBJ1-2 . TRBV28 TRBD1 CASSLTGAYYGYTF TGTGCCAGCAGTTTGACAGGGGCGTATTATGGCTACACCTTC
TRBJ2-1 once TRBV7-8 TRBD2 CASSLVVGGSEQFF TGTGCCAGCAGCTTAGTGGTGGGAGGGAGTGAGCAGTTCTTC
TRBJ1-1 . TRBV19 . CASSISKGGNTEAFF TGTGCCAGTAGTATTTCAAAGGGCGGAAACACTGAAGCTTTCTTT
TRBJ2-2 . TRBV5-1 TRBD2 CASSTAGVSGELFF TGCGCCAGCAGCACAGCGGGAGTTTCCGGGGAGCTGTTTTTT
TRBJ2-7 once TRBV5-6 TRBD1 CASSGKDRDSYEQYF TGTGCCAGCAGCGGAAAAGACAGGGACTCCTACGAGCAGTACTTC
TRBJ1-5 few TRBV5-1 . CASSRAGGSNQPQHF TGCGCCAGCAGTCGAGCCGGGGGAAGCAATCAGCCCCAGCATTTT